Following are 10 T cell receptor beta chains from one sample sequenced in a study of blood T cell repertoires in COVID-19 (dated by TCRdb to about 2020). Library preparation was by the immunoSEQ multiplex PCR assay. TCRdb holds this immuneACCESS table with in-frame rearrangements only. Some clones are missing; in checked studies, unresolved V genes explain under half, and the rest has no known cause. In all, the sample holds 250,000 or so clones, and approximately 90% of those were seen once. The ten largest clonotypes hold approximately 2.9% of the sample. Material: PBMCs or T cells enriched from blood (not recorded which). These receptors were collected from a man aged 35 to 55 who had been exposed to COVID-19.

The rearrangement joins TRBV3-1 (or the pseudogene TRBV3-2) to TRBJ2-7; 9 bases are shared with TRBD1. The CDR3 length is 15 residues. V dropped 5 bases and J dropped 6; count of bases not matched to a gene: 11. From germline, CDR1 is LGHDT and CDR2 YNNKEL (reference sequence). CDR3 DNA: TGTGCCAGCAGCAGGACACGACAGGGGGGAATCGAGCAGTACTTC. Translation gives CASSRTRQGGIEQYF.

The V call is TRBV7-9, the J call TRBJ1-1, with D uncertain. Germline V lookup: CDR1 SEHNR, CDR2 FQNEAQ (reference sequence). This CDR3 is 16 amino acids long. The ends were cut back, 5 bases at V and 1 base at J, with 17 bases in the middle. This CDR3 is CASSPPAGAGNTEAFF. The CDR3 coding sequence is TGTGCCAGCAGCCCCCCGGCGGGAGCGGGGAACACTGAAGCTTTCTTT.

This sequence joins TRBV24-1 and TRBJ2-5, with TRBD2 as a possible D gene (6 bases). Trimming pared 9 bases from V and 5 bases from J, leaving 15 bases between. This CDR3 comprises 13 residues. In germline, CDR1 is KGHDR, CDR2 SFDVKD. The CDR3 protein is CATGGTGPETQYF. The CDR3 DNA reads TGTGCCACCGGCGGGACTGGACCGGAGACCCAGTACTTC.

The CDR3 region has the DNA TGTGCCAGCAGGGAGACAGGGGGTCCTGGCTACACCTTC. It codes for CASRETGGPGYTF. The rearrangement joins TRBV12-3 or TRBV12-4 to TRBJ1-2; 9 bases map to TRBD1. Losses at the gene ends were 6 bases for V and 7 bases for J; bases not matched to a gene: 6. This CDR3 spans 13 amino acids.

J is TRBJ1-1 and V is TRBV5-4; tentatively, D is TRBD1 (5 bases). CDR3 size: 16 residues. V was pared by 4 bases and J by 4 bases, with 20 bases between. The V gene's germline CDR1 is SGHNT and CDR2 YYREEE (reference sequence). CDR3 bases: TGTGCCAGCAGCCGGGGGGAGGGCGCGGGTGCCACTGAAGCTTTCTTT. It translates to CASSRGEGAGATEAFF.

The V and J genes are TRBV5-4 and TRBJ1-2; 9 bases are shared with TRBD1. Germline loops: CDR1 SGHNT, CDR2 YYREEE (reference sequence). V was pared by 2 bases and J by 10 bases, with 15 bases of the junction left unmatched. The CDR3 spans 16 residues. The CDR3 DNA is TGTGCCAGCAGCTTCGTTGTGGGGACAGGGACCTTAGTCTACACCTTC. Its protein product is CASSFVVGTGTLVYTF.

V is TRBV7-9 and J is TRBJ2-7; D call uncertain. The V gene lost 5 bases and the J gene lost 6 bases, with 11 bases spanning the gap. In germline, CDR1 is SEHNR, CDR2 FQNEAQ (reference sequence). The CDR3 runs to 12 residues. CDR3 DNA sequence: TGTGCCAGCAGCCCACCGGGTCTCGAGCAGTACTTC. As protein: CASSPPGLEQYF.

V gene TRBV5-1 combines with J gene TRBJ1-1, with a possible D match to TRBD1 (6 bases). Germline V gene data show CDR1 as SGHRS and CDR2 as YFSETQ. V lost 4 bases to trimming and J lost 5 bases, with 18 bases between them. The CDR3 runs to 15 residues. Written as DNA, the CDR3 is TGCGCCAGCAGCCTGGACAGTTTAACGGGAACTGAAGCTTTCTTT. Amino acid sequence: CASSLDSLTGTEAFF. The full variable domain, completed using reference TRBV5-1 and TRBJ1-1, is KAGVTQTPRYLIKTRGQQVTLSCSPISGHRSVSWYQQTPGQGLQFLFEYFSETQRNKGNFPGRFSGRQFSNSRSEMNVSTLELGDSALYLCASSLDSLTGTEAFFGQGTRLTVV.

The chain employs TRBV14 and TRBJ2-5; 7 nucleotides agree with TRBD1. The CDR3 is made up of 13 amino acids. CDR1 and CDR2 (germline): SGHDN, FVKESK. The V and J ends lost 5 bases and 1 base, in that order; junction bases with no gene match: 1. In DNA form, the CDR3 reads TGTGCCAGCAGCGGGACAGTCCAAGAGACCCAGTACTTC. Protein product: CASSGTVQETQYF.

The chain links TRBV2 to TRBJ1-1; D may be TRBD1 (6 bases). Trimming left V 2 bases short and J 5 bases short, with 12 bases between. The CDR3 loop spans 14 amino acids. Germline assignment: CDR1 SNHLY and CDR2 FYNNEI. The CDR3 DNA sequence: TGTGCCAGCAGTGAAAGGCGGACAGTGACTGAAGCTTTCTTT. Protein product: CASSERRTVTEAFF.